This T cell receptor beta chain is from a study of T cell repertoires in cytomegalovirus infection. One entry per CDR3 protein results from TCRdb running MiXCR on the reads. Counted here are more than 650,000 distinct CDR3 sequences, about a third occurring once; the ten biggest clones make up 2.5% to 3.5%. This clonotype came up a few times. Sample: PBMCs. The TCR was taken from a human donor in good health (CMV status not recorded). Some clones in this sample may be carry-over from other donors' samples.

CDR3 DNA sequence: TGTGCCAGCAGTGAAATGGGCGTGAGCTCCTACGAGCAGTACTTC. Its translation: CASSEMGVSSYEQYF. The chain is built from TRBV6-1 and TRBJ2-7, with D unresolved. The ends were cut back, 2 bases at V and 0 bases at J, with 11 bases in the middle. Germline V gene lookup returns CDR1 MNHNS and CDR2 SASEGT. The CDR3 has 15 residues.